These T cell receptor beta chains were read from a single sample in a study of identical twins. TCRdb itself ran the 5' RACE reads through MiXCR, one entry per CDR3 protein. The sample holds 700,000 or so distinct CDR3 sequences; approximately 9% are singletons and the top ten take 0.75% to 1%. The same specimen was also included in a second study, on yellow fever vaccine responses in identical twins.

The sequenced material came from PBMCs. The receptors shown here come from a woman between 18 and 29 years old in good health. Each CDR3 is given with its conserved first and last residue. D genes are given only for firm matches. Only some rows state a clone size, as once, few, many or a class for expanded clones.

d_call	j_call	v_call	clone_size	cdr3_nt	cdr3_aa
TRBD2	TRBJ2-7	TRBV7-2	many	TGTGCCAGCAGCCTGACTGGGACTAGACCCGCAGGGTACGAGCAGTACTTC	CASSLTGTRPAGYEQYF
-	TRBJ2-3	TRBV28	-	TGTGCCAGCAGACCCAGGGTACCAGATACGCAGTATTTT	CASRPRVPDTQYF
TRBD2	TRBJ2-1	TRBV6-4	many	TGTGCCAGCAGTGACCCTAGCGGGCCGTACAATGAGCAGTTCTTC	CASSDPSGPYNEQFF
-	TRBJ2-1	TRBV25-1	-	TGTGCCAGCAGTGGGTCAAAGCCCTACAATGAGCAGTTCTTC	CASSGSKPYNEQFF
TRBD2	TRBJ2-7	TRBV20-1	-	TGCAGTGCTAGAGATTGGCTAGCGGGCTCCTACGAGCAGTACTTC	CSARDWLAGSYEQYF
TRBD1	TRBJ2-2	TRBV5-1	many	TGCGCCAGCAACAGGGGTCAGAACACCGGGGAGCTGTTTTTT	CASNRGQNTGELFF
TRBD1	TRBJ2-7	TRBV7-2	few	TGTGCCAGCAGCTTGGACAGGGTAATCTCCTACGAGCAGTACTTC	CASSLDRVISYEQYF
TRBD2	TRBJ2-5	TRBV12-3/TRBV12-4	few	TGTACCTTCAGTTTAGCGGGACGATCCGGGGCCCCCTCGGAGACCCAGTACTTC	CTFSLAGRSGAPSETQYF
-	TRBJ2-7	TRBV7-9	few	TGTGCCAGCAGCCCCCGTCATGGTAACGAGCAGTACTTC	CASSPRHGNEQYF
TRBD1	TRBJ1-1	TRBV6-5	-	TGTGCCAGCAGTTACGCGGACAGGGGAGACACTGAAGCTTTCTTT	CASSYADRGDTEAFF
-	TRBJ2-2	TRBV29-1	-	TGCAGCGTTGAAAGAGGGGACACCGGGGAGCTGTTTTTT	CSVERGDTGELFF
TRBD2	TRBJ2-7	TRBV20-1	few	TGCAGTGCTAGGGGGGGGACTAGCGGGATGGAGCAGTACTTC	CSARGGTSGMEQYF
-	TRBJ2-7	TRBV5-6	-	TGTGCCAGCAGCTTGCGCCAGGCGGTTTACGAGCAGTACTTC	CASSLRQAVYEQYF
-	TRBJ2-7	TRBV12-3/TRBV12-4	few	TGTGCCAGCAGCGACGGCCCGCGACGGTACTTC	CASSDGPRRYF
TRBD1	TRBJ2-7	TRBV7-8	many	TGTGCCAGCAGTTTTACCCGGGACAGGGGTGCGTACGAGCAGTACTTC	CASSFTRDRGAYEQYF
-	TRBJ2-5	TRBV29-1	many	TGCAGCGCAGAACAAGAGACCCAGTACTTC	CSAEQETQYF
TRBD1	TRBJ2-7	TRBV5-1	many	TGCGCCAGCAGCTTGGGCTCGACAGGGGTCAGCTCCTACGAGCAGTACTTC	CASSLGSTGVSSYEQYF
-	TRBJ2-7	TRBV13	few	TGTGCCAGCAGCCTGCTTGGTGGGGGCGCCGTCGAGCAGTACTTC	CASSLLGGGAVEQYF
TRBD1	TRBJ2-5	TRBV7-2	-	TGTGCCAGCAGCTCTGACAGGGCGCAAGAGACCCAGTACTTC	CASSSDRAQETQYF
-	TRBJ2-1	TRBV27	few	TGTGCCAGCAGTTTACGGGGGTCCGAGCAGTTCTTC	CASSLRGSEQFF
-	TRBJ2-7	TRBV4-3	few	TGCGCCAGCAGCCAAGATTCGGGGTTCTCCTACGAGCAGTACTTC	CASSQDSGFSYEQYF
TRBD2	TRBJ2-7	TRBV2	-	TGTGCCAGCAGGCCGACTAGCCGATGGCACGAGCAGTACTTC	CASRPTSRWHEQYF
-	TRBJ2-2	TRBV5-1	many	TGCGCCAGCAGACCTGCGGCTGGGCTCCCGAACACCGGGGAGCTGTTTTTT	CASRPAAGLPNTGELFF
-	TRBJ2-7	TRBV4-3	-	TGCGCCAGCAGCCAAGTAAGAGCGGCTGCCTACGAGCAGTACTTC	CASSQVRAAAYEQYF
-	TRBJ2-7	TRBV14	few	TGTGCCAGCAGCCAAGAAAAATACGAGCAGTACTTC	CASSQEKYEQYF
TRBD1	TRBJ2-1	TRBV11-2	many	TGTGCCAGCAGCTTAGACGGGACAGGCTACAATGAGCAGTTCTTC	CASSLDGTGYNEQFF
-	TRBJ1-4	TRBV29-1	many	TGCAGCGTGCGCGGCTATAATGAAAAACTGTTTTTT	CSVRGYNEKLFF
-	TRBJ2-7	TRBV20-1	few	TGCAGTGCTAGATCCCCAAGACAGGCCTACGAGCAGTACTTC	CSARSPRQAYEQYF
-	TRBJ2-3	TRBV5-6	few	TGTGCCAGCAGCCCGTCCTTGAGGGGGACGACAGATACGCAGTATTTT	CASSPSLRGTTDTQYF
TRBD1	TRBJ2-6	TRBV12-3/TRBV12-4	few	TGTGCCAGCAGCGACAGGGGCGGGGGGGCCAACGTCCTGACTTTC	CASSDRGGGANVLTF
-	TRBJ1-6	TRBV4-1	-	TGCGCCAGCAGCCAAGCGGTTATGGCTTCATTTAATTCACCCCTCCACTTT	CASSQAVMASFNSPLHF
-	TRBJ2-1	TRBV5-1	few	TGCGCCAGCAGCTCAACTCGGGGCGGGGCAGTCGATGAGCAGTTCTTC	CASSSTRGGAVDEQFF
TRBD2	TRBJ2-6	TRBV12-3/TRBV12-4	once	TGTGCCAGCGGGGCGGGGGGGGGCTCTGGGGCCAACGTCCTGACTTTC	CASGAGGGSGANVLTF
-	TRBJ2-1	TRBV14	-	TGTGCCAGCAGCCTCCCGGGGGCAGGTTACAAGGGGCAGTTCTTC	CASSLPGAGYKGQFF
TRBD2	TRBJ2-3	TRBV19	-	TGTGCTACCCAGACTAGCGGCTTTACGGATACGCAGTATTTT	CATQTSGFTDTQYF
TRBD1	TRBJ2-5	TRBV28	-	TGTGCCAGCAGTGAGAAGGACAGGGGGGAGACCCAGTACTTC	CASSEKDRGETQYF
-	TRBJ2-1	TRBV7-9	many	TGTGCCAGCACTCTCGCAGGATATCGGGATGAGCAGTTCTTC	CASTLAGYRDEQFF
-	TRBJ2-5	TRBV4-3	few	TGCGCCAGGTTCAGGCTGTCAGAGACCCAGTACTTC	CARFRLSETQYF
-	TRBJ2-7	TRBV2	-	TGTGCCAGCAGTGCCCCATTCTACGAGCAGTACTTC	CASSAPFYEQYF